What follows describes a single T cell receptor (beta chain). The data originate from a study of control samples from healthy donors and cancer patients. CDR3 length: 13 amino acids. The V gene's germline CDR1 is MNHEY and CDR2 SVGAGI. Trimming removed 10 bases from V and 2 bases from J, with 13 bases in between. This table comes from immunoSEQ multiplex PCR, and its TCRdb copy is limited to in-frame clones, with some not included. The repertoire holds around 19,000 clones, with around 90% as singletons. Sequencing input: PBMCs. The origin of this receptor is a woman between 55 and 75 years old with head and neck cancer. The rearrangement links TRBV6-5 to TRBJ2-3; D tentatively fits TRBD1 or TRBD2 (5 bases each). CDR3 bases: TGTGCCACCCCTGGGGGATCCACAGATACGCAGTATTTT. This sequence encodes CATPGGSTDTQYF.